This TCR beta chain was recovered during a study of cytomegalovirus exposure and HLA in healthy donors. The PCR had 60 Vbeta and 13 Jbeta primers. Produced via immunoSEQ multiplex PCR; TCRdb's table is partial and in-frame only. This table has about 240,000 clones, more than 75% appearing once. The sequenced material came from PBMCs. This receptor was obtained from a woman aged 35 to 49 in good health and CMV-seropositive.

The CDR3 reads CASSIRQGLNNEQFF. The CDR3 nucleotides read TGTGCCAGTAGTATCCGACAGGGGCTTAACAATGAGCAGTTCTTC. The chain combines TRBV19 with TRBJ2-1; 8 nucleotides line up with TRBD1. The CDR3 contains 15 residues. The germline V gene has CDR1 LNHDA and CDR2 SQIVND (reference sequence). Trimming at V came to 3 bases and at J to 5 bases, leaving 6 bases not matched to a gene.